These T cell receptor beta chains were read from a single sample in a study of T-cell memory formation after mild COVID-19. TCRdb ran MiXCR on the 5' RACE reads and lists one entry per CDR3 protein. The sample contains 350,000 to 500,000 distinct CDR3 sequences, roughly 18% of which appear only once. The sequenced sample consisted of PBMCs or a T cell subset sorted from them (not recorded which). The source is a young man who had mild COVID-19 (a few samples of this study predate the infection). Cell type and time point are not known. The CDR3 runs from the conserved cysteine through the conserved F or W. Each record gives: V gene, J gene, D gene, clone size, CDR3 protein, CDR3 DNA. A D gene is named only where the DNA matches it firmly. Expanded clones get a size class; other rows say once, few or many, or leave the size out.

v_gene: TRBV9; j_gene: TRBJ1-1; d_gene: .; abundance: .; CDR3aa: CASSARGNTEAFF; CDR3nt: TGTGCCAGCAGCGCCAGAGGGAACACTGAAGCTTTCTTT
v_gene: TRBV7-2; j_gene: TRBJ2-3; d_gene: TRBD1; abundance: .; CDR3aa: CASSPQDRGSDTQYF; CDR3nt: TGTGCCAGCAGCCCACAGGACAGGGGATCAGATACGCAGTATTTT
v_gene: TRBV7-9; j_gene: TRBJ2-6; d_gene: .; abundance: .; CDR3aa: CASSEGEAGANVLTF; CDR3nt: TGTGCCAGCAGCGAAGGGGAAGCTGGGGCCAACGTCCTGACTTTC
v_gene: TRBV7-6; j_gene: TRBJ2-2; d_gene: .; abundance: .; CDR3aa: CASSPSQTGELFF; CDR3nt: TGTGCCAGCAGCCCAAGCCAGACCGGGGAGCTGTTTTTT
v_gene: TRBV27; j_gene: TRBJ2-5; d_gene: TRBD1; abundance: .; CDR3aa: CASRERQGESETQYF; CDR3nt: TGTGCCAGCAGGGAGAGACAGGGGGAGTCGGAGACCCAGTACTTC
v_gene: TRBV9; j_gene: TRBJ1-6; d_gene: TRBD1; abundance: .; CDR3aa: CASSVVGDRASPLHF; CDR3nt: TGTGCCAGCAGCGTAGTGGGGGACAGGGCCTCACCCCTCCACTTT
v_gene: TRBV11-2; j_gene: TRBJ2-5; d_gene: TRBD2; abundance: .; CDR3aa: CASSLSGPGGETQYF; CDR3nt: TGTGCCAGCAGCCTTTCGGGCCCGGGGGGGGAGACCCAGTACTTC
v_gene: TRBV5-1; j_gene: TRBJ2-5; d_gene: .; abundance: many; CDR3aa: CASSLVGPGETQYF; CDR3nt: TGCGCCAGCAGCTTGGTGGGGCCGGGGGAGACCCAGTACTTC
v_gene: TRBV7-9; j_gene: TRBJ2-1; d_gene: .; abundance: few; CDR3aa: CASSMTRISYNEQFF; CDR3nt: TGTGCCAGCAGTATGACACGGATCTCCTACAATGAGCAGTTCTTC
v_gene: TRBV4-2; j_gene: TRBJ2-3; d_gene: .; abundance: .; CDR3aa: CASSQDTGPDTQYF; CDR3nt: TGTGCCAGCAGCCAAGATACAGGGCCAGATACGCAGTATTTT
v_gene: TRBV5-1; j_gene: TRBJ1-1; d_gene: TRBD1; abundance: .; CDR3aa: CASSLQNTDRGNAFF; CDR3nt: TGCGCCAGCAGCTTACAAAACACGGACAGGGGGAATGCTTTCTTT
v_gene: TRBV20-1; j_gene: TRBJ2-3; d_gene: TRBD2; abundance: few; CDR3aa: CSASAVWLAGGQSTDTQYF; CDR3nt: TGCAGTGCTAGTGCCGTTTGGCTAGCGGGGGGCCAATCCACAGATACGCAGTATTTT
v_gene: TRBV5-4; j_gene: TRBJ2-5; d_gene: TRBD1; abundance: few; CDR3aa: CASSLETGDAQETQYF; CDR3nt: TGTGCCAGCAGCTTGGAGACAGGGGACGCCCAAGAGACCCAGTACTTC
v_gene: TRBV7-9; j_gene: TRBJ2-1; d_gene: .; abundance: few; CDR3aa: CASSLQGRWYNEQFF; CDR3nt: TGTGCCAGCAGCCTACAGGGGAGGTGGTACAATGAGCAGTTCTTC
v_gene: TRBV3-2; j_gene: TRBJ2-1; d_gene: .; abundance: few; CDR3aa: CASSQLTGGRYNEQFF; CDR3nt: TGTGCCAGCAGCCAACTGACAGGGGGTCGCTACAATGAGCAGTTCTTC
v_gene: TRBV5-1; j_gene: TRBJ2-5; d_gene: .; abundance: .; CDR3aa: CASSVPRGREETQYF; CDR3nt: TGCGCCAGCAGCGTACCTCGGGGTAGGGAAGAGACCCAGTACTTC
v_gene: TRBV15; j_gene: TRBJ1-2; d_gene: .; abundance: .; CDR3aa: CATSPRGGGYTF; CDR3nt: TGTGCCACCAGCCCTCGAGGGGGTGGCTACACCTTC
v_gene: TRBV2; j_gene: TRBJ2-2; d_gene: .; abundance: .; CDR3aa: CASSEDGIAGELFF; CDR3nt: TGTGCCAGCAGTGAAGATGGGATCGCCGGGGAGCTGTTTTTT
v_gene: TRBV5-1; j_gene: TRBJ1-1; d_gene: TRBD1; abundance: .; CDR3aa: CASSTGQGADTEAFF; CDR3nt: TGCGCCAGCAGCACGGGACAGGGGGCTGACACTGAAGCTTTCTTT
v_gene: TRBV5-1; j_gene: TRBJ2-5; d_gene: .; abundance: many; CDR3aa: CASSYPQGGETQYF; CDR3nt: TGCGCCAGCAGCTATCCACAGGGAGGAGAGACCCAGTACTTC